The rows below give T cell receptor beta chains drawn from one sample of a study of cytomegalovirus exposure and HLA in healthy donors. TCRdb's table, derived via immunoSEQ multiplex PCR, lists solely in-frame clones and lacks some. The data show around 210,000 clones, roughly 85% seen once. The sequencing input was PBMCs. These receptors were collected from a girl aged 2-10 years in good health and CMV-seronegative. CDR3s include the opening cysteine and the closing phenylalanine or tryptophan. The D gene is left open where the match is weak. Where a row states a size, it is once, few, many or the class of an expanded clone; other rows omit it.

D gene	V gene	CDR3 length	J gene	clone size	CDR3 protein	CDR3 DNA
-	TRBV19	14	TRBJ2-6	-	CASSIDIGANVLTF	TGTGCCAGTAGTATAGACATCGGGGCCAACGTCCTGACTTTC
-	TRBV27	12	TRBJ1-1	-	CASSAGGTEAFF	TGTGCCAGCAGCGCCGGGGGGACTGAAGCTTTCTTT
-	TRBV23-1	11	TRBJ1-5	-	CASSLIAAQHF	TGCGCCAGCAGTCTCATCGCGGCCCAGCATTTT
TRBD1	TRBV30	11	TRBJ2-7	-	CAWRTGFEQYF	TGTGCCTGGAGGACAGGGTTCGAGCAGTACTTC
TRBD1	TRBV19	13	TRBJ1-2	-	CASSIDRVYGYTF	TGTGCCAGTAGTATCGACAGGGTCTATGGCTACACCTTC
TRBD2	TRBV4-1	17	TRBJ2-3	-	CASSQDLLAGDTDTQYF	TGCGCCAGCAGCCAAGATTTGCTAGCGGGGGACACAGATACGCAGTATTTT
-	TRBV4-1	16	TRBJ1-1	-	CASSQDLGGRWTEAFF	TGCGCCAGCAGCCAAGATCTAGGCGGGAGATGGACTGAAGCTTTCTTT
TRBD2	TRBV19	15	TRBJ2-7	few	CASRTTSGAIYEQYF	TGTGCCAGTCGGACCACTAGCGGGGCCATCTACGAGCAGTACTTC
TRBD1	TRBV5-4	16	TRBJ2-2	-	CASSFNRGTNTGELFF	TGTGCCAGCAGCTTCAACAGGGGGACGAACACCGGGGAGCTGTTTTTT
-	TRBV13	13	TRBJ2-7	-	CASSGRTYYEQYF	TGTGCCAGCAGCGGACGGACTTACTACGAGCAGTACTTC
TRBD1	TRBV7-6	13	TRBJ2-7	-	CASSSRGLHEQYF	TGTGCCAGCAGCTCCAGGGGGCTCCACGAGCAGTACTTC
TRBD2	TRBV6-6	12	TRBJ2-7	few	CASRTSGGEQYF	TGTGCCAGCAGGACAAGCGGGGGAGAGCAGTACTTC
-	TRBV6-6	13	TRBJ1-1	-	CASSAQVGTEAFF	TGTGCCAGCAGTGCACAGGTGGGCACTGAAGCTTTCTTT
-	TRBV29-1	15	TRBJ2-5	once	CSVVEGTRGWETQYF	TGCAGCGTTGTTGAAGGGACCAGGGGATGGGAGACCCAGTACTTC
TRBD1	TRBV27	14	TRBJ1-1	few	CASGATGENTEAFF	TGTGCCAGCGGGGCGACAGGGGAGAACACTGAAGCTTTCTTT
TRBD1	TRBV9	17	TRBJ2-2	-	CASSGSLGTGGFGELFF	TGTGCCAGCAGCGGGTCCCTTGGGACAGGGGGATTTGGGGAGCTGTTTTTT
-	TRBV27	15	TRBJ2-1	-	CASSLGTYSYNEQFF	TGTGCCAGCAGTTTAGGGACATATTCCTACAATGAGCAGTTCTTC
-	TRBV19	15	TRBJ2-1	-	CASSILWDWKREQFF	TGTGCCAGTAGTATTCTCTGGGACTGGAAACGGGAGCAGTTCTTC
TRBD1	TRBV29-1	13	TRBJ1-2	-	CSVVWQGDDGYTF	TGCAGCGTTGTATGGCAGGGGGACGATGGCTACACCTTC
TRBD1	TRBV5-8	13	TRBJ2-5	-	CASLKHRGETQYF	TGTGCCAGTCTAAAGCACAGGGGAGAGACCCAGTACTTC
TRBD1	TRBV18	15	TRBJ2-4	once	CASTTRGTGKNIQYF	TGTGCCAGCACGACCCGAGGGACAGGTAAAAACATTCAGTACTTC